The present T cell receptor beta chain was sequenced within a study of shared clonotypes between healthy human individuals. Looking at the study overall: Every donor yielded three CD4 naive, three CD4 memory, two CD8 naive and one CD8 memory plate.

Nashville, Tennessee was home to all donors, who were Caucasian adults. Memory CD4+ cells were the fraction left after CD45RA+ naive selection. Deep-level running was used for the assay. Using immunoSEQ multiplex PCR, the repertoire was profiled, and TCRdb retains in-frame clones only, with some absent. The sample has over a million clones, roughly 74% seen once. V shed 2 bases, J shed 6 bases, and the junction held 6 bases outside the gene matches. In germline, CDR1 is MDHEN, CDR2 SYDVKM. The CDR3 extends over 15 amino acids. The sample taken for sequencing was memory CD4+ T cells from PBMCs. As to subset: CD45RA-negative fraction. The chain couples TRBV28 to TRBJ1-5, with 8 bases matching TRBD1. The sequence derives from a young man in good health. Some clones in this sample may be carry-over from other donors' samples. CDR3 protein: CASSLRTGTFQPQHF. The CDR3 nucleotides are TGTGCCAGCAGTTTACGGACAGGGACGTTTCAGCCCCAGCATTTT.